This T cell receptor (beta chain) was sequenced for a study of cytomegalovirus exposure and HLA in healthy donors. In the PCR, 60 Vbeta and 13 Jbeta primers were used. Sequencing was performed with immunoSEQ multiplex PCR; in TCRdb, only in-frame clones are kept and a portion is missing. The sample yields around 97,000 clones, over 70% seen once. V lost 0 bases and J lost 2, with 16 bases in between. This CDR3 contains 17 residues. From germline, CDR1 is MNHEY and CDR2 SMNVEV (reference sequence). Sequencing was performed on PBMCs. The gene calls are TRBV27 and TRBJ2-5, with a possible D match to TRBD2 (5 bases). This TCR came from a man aged 50-60 years in good health and CMV-seropositive. The CDR3 here is CASSLSVSGIEQETQYF. The CDR3 DNA sequence: TGTGCCAGCAGTTTATCCGTTTCGGGGATAGAACAAGAGACCCAGTACTTC.